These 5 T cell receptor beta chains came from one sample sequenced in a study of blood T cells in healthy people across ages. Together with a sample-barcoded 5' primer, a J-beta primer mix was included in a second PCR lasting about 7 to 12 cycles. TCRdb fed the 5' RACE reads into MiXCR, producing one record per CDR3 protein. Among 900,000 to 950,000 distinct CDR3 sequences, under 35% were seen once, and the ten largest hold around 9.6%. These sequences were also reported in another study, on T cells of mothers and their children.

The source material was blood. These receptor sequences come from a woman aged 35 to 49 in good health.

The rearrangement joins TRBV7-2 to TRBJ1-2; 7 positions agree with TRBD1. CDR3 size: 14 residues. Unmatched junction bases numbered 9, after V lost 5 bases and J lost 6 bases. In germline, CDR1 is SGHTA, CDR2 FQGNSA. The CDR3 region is CASSQTGVGHGYTF. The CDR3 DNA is TGTGCCAGCAGCCAAACAGGGGTCGGGCATGGCTACACCTTC.

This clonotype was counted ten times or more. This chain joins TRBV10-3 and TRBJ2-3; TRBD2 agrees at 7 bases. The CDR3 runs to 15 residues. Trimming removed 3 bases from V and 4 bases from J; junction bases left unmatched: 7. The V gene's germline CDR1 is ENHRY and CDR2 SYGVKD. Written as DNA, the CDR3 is TGTGCCATCAGTGACGTTCGGACTAGGTCAGATACGCAGTATTTT. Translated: CAISDVRTRSDTQYF.

The CDR3 spells CATGTGGTYEQYF. CDR3 DNA sequence: TGTGCCACCGGGACAGGGGGAACCTACGAGCAGTACTTC. The chain couples TRBV28 to TRBJ2-7, with TRBD1 identical over 11 bases. In germline, CDR1 is MDHEN, CDR2 SYDVKM. This CDR3 comprises 13 residues. V was pared by 10 bases and J by 2 bases, with 4 bases of the junction left unmatched.

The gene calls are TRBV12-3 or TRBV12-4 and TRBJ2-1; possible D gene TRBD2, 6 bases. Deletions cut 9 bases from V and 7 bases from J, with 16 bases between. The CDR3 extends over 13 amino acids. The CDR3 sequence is CASDYGGTNEQFF. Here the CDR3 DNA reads TGTGCCAGTGACTACGGGGGAACAAATGAGCAGTTCTTC.

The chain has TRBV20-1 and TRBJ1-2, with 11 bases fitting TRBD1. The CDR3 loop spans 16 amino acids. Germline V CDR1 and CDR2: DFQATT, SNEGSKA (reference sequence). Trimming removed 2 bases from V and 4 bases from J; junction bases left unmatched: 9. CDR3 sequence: CSARRTGGQKGYGYTF. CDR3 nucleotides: TGCAGTGCTAGAAGGACAGGGGGCCAAAAGGGCTATGGCTACACCTTC.